The clone carrying this TCR beta chain was picked up a small number of times. Antigen: not known. The repertoire was sequenced with immunoSEQ multiplex PCR; TCRdb's copy has only in-frame clones and lacks some. The sample carries 600,000 to 750,000 clones, roughly 78% recorded once. The data were taken from a study of shared clonotypes between healthy human individuals. The study's findings and limits: Clonotypes not shared had lower generation probabilities than those common to all four donors. Depth of sequencing was expected to influence donor clonotype sharing. Only blood underwent sampling, and tissue repertoires likely differ.

V was shortened by 0 bases and J by 4 bases, with 10 bases between the two germline ends. CDR3 length: 15 residues. Germline V gives CDR1 SGHTA, CDR2 FQGTGA. The clonotype comes from a woman younger than 45 in good health. The sample consisted of memory CD4+ T cells sorted from blood. Described subset: CD45RA-negative fraction. V gene TRBV7-3 combines with J gene TRBJ2-1, with D possibly being TRBD2 (6 bases). As DNA, the CDR3 is TGTGCCAGCAGCTTAACGGGGGGAAGATACAATGAGCAGTTCTTC. This translates into CASSLTGGRYNEQFF. Looking up the rest from reference TRBV7-3 and TRBJ2-1 gives the full variable domain: GAGVSQTPSNKVTEKGKYVELRCDPISGHTALYWYRQSLGQGPEFLIYFQGTGAADDSGLPNDRFFAVRPEGSVSTLKIQRTERGDSAVYLCASSLTGGRYNEQFFGPGTRLTVL.